This is a list of T cell receptor beta chains from one sample in a study of blood T cells in healthy people across ages. TCRdb fed the 5' RACE reads into MiXCR, producing one record per CDR3 protein. Seen here are about a million distinct CDR3 sequences, roughly two fifths observed once, and the top ten hold around 12%. Sequenced sample: blood. These receptors all come from a man aged 18 to 35 in good health. The CDR3 runs from the conserved cysteine through the conserved F or W. A D gene is named only where the DNA matches it firmly. Only some rows state a clone size, as once, few, many or a class for expanded clones.

d_call,clone_size,v_call,j_call,cdr3_nt,cdr3_aa
TRBD1,NA,TRBV6-5,TRBJ1-4,TGTGCCAGCAGTTACAAATCGGGGACAGGGGTCTATAGTAATGAAAAACTGTTTTTT,CASSYKSGTGVYSNEKLFF
NA,NA,TRBV5-1,TRBJ1-2,TGCGCCAGCCAGGAAGACAGAAACACTTATGGCTACACCTTC,CASQEDRNTYGYTF
NA,NA,TRBV7-8,TRBJ1-2,TGTGCCAGCAGCTTAGAAATAATTCCGGGACCTAGAGGAATGGGCTACACCTTC,CASSLEIIPGPRGMGYTF
NA,few,TRBV12-3/TRBV12-4,TRBJ1-1,TGTGCCAGCAGTCGAGACACCGCGGGGGCTTTCTTT,CASSRDTAGAFF
TRBD1,NA,TRBV12-3/TRBV12-4,TRBJ1-4,TGTGCCAGCAGGTTAAGACAGGGTTGGGGTGAAAAACTGTTTTTT,CASRLRQGWGEKLFF
NA,NA,TRBV10-3,TRBJ1-2,TGTGCCATCAGTGGTTATCGCGGGGGCTACACCTTC,CAISGYRGGYTF
TRBD1,few,TRBV11-1,TRBJ1-2,TGTGCCAGCAGCGCCCGACAGGGCACCCACTATGGCTACACCTTC,CASSARQGTHYGYTF
NA,once,TRBV4-3,TRBJ1-6,TGCGCCAGCAGCCAACGAGACGTCTCCTATAATTCACCCCTCCACTTT,CASSQRDVSYNSPLHF
TRBD2,many,TRBV29-1,TRBJ2-5,TGCAGCGTTGAATCAAGCGGGGCTATAAGGGAGACCCAGTACTTC,CSVESSGAIRETQYF
TRBD1,few,TRBV5-1,TRBJ1-5,TGCGCCAGCAGCCCGGGACAGGGGGCGGCGAATCAGCCCCAGCATTTT,CASSPGQGAANQPQHF
NA,NA,TRBV11-2,TRBJ1-1,TGTGCCAGCAGCGTAGTGATGGAGGGGACTGAAGCTTTCTTT,CASSVVMEGTEAFF
TRBD1,NA,TRBV12-3/TRBV12-4,TRBJ2-7,TGTGCCAGCAGTAAACAGGGGGCCTCCTACGAGCAGTACTTC,CASSKQGASYEQYF
NA,NA,TRBV7-9,TRBJ1-1,TGTGCCAGCAGCTTAGGGGGTATTAGAAACACTGAAGCTTTCTTT,CASSLGGIRNTEAFF
NA,NA,TRBV19,TRBJ2-1,TGTGCCAGTAGTATAGGGGGGAGGCCTCACAATGAGCAGTTCTTC,CASSIGGRPHNEQFF
NA,NA,TRBV6-6,TRBJ2-7,TGTGCCAGCAGCAACAGACAGGACACCTACAATGAGCAGTACTTC,CASSNRQDTYNEQYF
NA,NA,TRBV20-1,TRBJ2-1,TGCAGTGCTAGAGATCCGCAGGGGTCCAACAATGAGCAGTTCTTC,CSARDPQGSNNEQFF
NA,NA,TRBV4-3,TRBJ2-1,TGCGCCAGCAGCCAAACTAGGGGGACCTACAATGAGCAGTTCTTC,CASSQTRGTYNEQFF
NA,NA,TRBV7-9,TRBJ2-5,TGTGCCAGCAGCTCCAAATGGGAGAGGGAGACCCAGTACTTC,CASSSKWERETQYF
TRBD1,NA,TRBV7-2,TRBJ1-6,TGTGCCAGCAGTTCAGTACAGGGGGCTTCACCCCTCCACTTT,CASSSVQGASPLHF
TRBD2,NA,TRBV4-3,TRBJ2-3,TGCGCCAGCAGCCAAAGCTATCGGGGGGGAGATACGCAGTATTTT,CASSQSYRGGDTQYF
NA,NA,TRBV12-5,TRBJ2-7,TGTGCTAGTGGTTTGGCCGCGGACGAGCAGTACTTC,CASGLAADEQYF
TRBD1,NA,TRBV27,TRBJ1-6,TGTGCCAGCAGTACGGACAGGGGGATAGGGTCACCCCTCCACTTT,CASSTDRGIGSPLHF
TRBD2,few,TRBV4-2,TRBJ2-1,TGTGCCAGCAGCCAAGATGGGTCTAGCGGGGCCAATGAGCAGTTCTTC,CASSQDGSSGANEQFF
TRBD1,few,TRBV3-1,TRBJ2-5,TGTGCCAGCAGCCAGACCAGGACAGGCTTGGAGACCCAGTACTTC,CASSQTRTGLETQYF
TRBD2,NA,TRBV28,TRBJ2-3,TGTGCCAGCAATAGCGGGACTACGAGTACGCAGTATTTT,CASNSGTTSTQYF
NA,many,TRBV5-1,TRBJ1-1,TGCGCCAGCAGCTTGGAATTATCGGCGGGGAGCGCTTTCTTT,CASSLELSAGSAFF
NA,few,TRBV12-3/TRBV12-4,TRBJ2-6,TGTGCCAGCAGCCCGCTGGGGACTGGGGCCAACGTCCTGACTTTC,CASSPLGTGANVLTF
NA,many,TRBV20-1,TRBJ1-2,TGCAGTGCTAGGATGGACCTCTGGGGCTACACCTTC,CSARMDLWGYTF
NA,NA,TRBV4-3,TRBJ2-3,TGCGCCAGCAGCCAGACCTTCCCAGATACGCAGTATTTT,CASSQTFPDTQYF
NA,once,TRBV7-6,TRBJ2-2,TGTGCCAGCAGCTTAAGACAGCTGAACACCGGGGAGCTGTTTTTT,CASSLRQLNTGELFF